A selection of T cell receptor beta chains follows, all from one sample in a study of T cells in Graves' hyperthyroidism and ophthalmopathy. TCRdb used MiXCR to reprocess the multiplex PCR reads, holding one entry per CDR3 protein. The sample lists more than 500,000 distinct CDR3 sequences; 15% to 20% were seen once. The specimen was blood. These receptors originate from a woman in her 30s with Graves' ophthalmopathy. CDR3s leave out the opening cysteine and the closing phenylalanine or tryptophan. The order of the fields is V gene, CDR3 protein.

V gene: TRBV6-1
CDR3 protein: ASSEIPPGTPGFKQY

V gene: TRBV10-1
CDR3 protein: ASSESIGGNNEQF

V gene: TRBV20-1
CDR3 protein: SVADGGASNQPQH

V gene: TRBV7-9
CDR3 protein: ASSPRMGQNTEAF

V gene: TRBV9
CDR3 protein: ASSVVPGQHPYNEQF

V gene: TRBV27
CDR3 protein: ASSIRFREVYSEAF

V gene: TRBV6-4
CDR3 protein: ASSEAAGGSTDTQY

V gene: TRBV19
CDR3 protein: ASMDTHQPQH

V gene: TRBV14
CDR3 protein: ASSRGAQGDEQY

V gene: TRBV6-6
CDR3 protein: ASSYSLVTEAF

V gene: TRBV20-1
CDR3 protein: SARVRVQNTEAF

V gene: TRBV29-1
CDR3 protein: SVVAGGPGETQY

V gene: TRBV20-1
CDR3 protein: SARNKTSGFYEQY

V gene: TRBV28
CDR3 protein: ASSRTGVVNEQF

V gene: TRBV18
CDR3 protein: ASSPPDQPQH

V gene: TRBV20-1
CDR3 protein: SARGFRGVNTEAF

V gene: TRBV7-9
CDR3 protein: ASSLETSGFPYEQY

V gene: TRBV12-3/TRBV12-4
CDR3 protein: ASTEGVPWAKNIQY

V gene: TRBV7-9
CDR3 protein: ASSLGAQQGLEQY

V gene: TRBV2
CDR3 protein: ASVRFQETQY

V gene: TRBV6-2/TRBV6-3
CDR3 protein: ASSGDRGRVEQY

V gene: TRBV12-3/TRBV12-4
CDR3 protein: ASSMTDRYEQY

V gene: TRBV18
CDR3 protein: ASSPGNMNTEAF

V gene: TRBV5-1
CDR3 protein: ASSQNGQVYEQY

V gene: TRBV24-1
CDR3 protein: ATSDTARGRRSEQY

V gene: TRBV12-3/TRBV12-4
CDR3 protein: ASSNPGTGEFQPQH

V gene: TRBV5-1
CDR3 protein: ASSLESAGTDTQY

V gene: TRBV10-3
CDR3 protein: AISESGSGNEQF

V gene: TRBV29-1
CDR3 protein: SSRVQGATNTEAF

V gene: TRBV7-9
CDR3 protein: ASSKSGTEETQY

V gene: TRBV28
CDR3 protein: ASSPCLGYEQY

V gene: TRBV28
CDR3 protein: ASSFSSDWVKNTQY

V gene: TRBV3-1
CDR3 protein: ASSREGGGYEQY

V gene: TRBV6-2/TRBV6-3
CDR3 protein: ASSYSQVAGGTYNEQF

V gene: TRBV25-1
CDR3 protein: ASSGLEPGRLNTGELF

V gene: TRBV5-6
CDR3 protein: ASSFGSGTGVYEQY

V gene: TRBV29-1
CDR3 protein: SVRLLGLGYEQY

V gene: TRBV2
CDR3 protein: ASSGPGGGEGNQPQH

V gene: TRBV28
CDR3 protein: ASSLSRGRPTEQY